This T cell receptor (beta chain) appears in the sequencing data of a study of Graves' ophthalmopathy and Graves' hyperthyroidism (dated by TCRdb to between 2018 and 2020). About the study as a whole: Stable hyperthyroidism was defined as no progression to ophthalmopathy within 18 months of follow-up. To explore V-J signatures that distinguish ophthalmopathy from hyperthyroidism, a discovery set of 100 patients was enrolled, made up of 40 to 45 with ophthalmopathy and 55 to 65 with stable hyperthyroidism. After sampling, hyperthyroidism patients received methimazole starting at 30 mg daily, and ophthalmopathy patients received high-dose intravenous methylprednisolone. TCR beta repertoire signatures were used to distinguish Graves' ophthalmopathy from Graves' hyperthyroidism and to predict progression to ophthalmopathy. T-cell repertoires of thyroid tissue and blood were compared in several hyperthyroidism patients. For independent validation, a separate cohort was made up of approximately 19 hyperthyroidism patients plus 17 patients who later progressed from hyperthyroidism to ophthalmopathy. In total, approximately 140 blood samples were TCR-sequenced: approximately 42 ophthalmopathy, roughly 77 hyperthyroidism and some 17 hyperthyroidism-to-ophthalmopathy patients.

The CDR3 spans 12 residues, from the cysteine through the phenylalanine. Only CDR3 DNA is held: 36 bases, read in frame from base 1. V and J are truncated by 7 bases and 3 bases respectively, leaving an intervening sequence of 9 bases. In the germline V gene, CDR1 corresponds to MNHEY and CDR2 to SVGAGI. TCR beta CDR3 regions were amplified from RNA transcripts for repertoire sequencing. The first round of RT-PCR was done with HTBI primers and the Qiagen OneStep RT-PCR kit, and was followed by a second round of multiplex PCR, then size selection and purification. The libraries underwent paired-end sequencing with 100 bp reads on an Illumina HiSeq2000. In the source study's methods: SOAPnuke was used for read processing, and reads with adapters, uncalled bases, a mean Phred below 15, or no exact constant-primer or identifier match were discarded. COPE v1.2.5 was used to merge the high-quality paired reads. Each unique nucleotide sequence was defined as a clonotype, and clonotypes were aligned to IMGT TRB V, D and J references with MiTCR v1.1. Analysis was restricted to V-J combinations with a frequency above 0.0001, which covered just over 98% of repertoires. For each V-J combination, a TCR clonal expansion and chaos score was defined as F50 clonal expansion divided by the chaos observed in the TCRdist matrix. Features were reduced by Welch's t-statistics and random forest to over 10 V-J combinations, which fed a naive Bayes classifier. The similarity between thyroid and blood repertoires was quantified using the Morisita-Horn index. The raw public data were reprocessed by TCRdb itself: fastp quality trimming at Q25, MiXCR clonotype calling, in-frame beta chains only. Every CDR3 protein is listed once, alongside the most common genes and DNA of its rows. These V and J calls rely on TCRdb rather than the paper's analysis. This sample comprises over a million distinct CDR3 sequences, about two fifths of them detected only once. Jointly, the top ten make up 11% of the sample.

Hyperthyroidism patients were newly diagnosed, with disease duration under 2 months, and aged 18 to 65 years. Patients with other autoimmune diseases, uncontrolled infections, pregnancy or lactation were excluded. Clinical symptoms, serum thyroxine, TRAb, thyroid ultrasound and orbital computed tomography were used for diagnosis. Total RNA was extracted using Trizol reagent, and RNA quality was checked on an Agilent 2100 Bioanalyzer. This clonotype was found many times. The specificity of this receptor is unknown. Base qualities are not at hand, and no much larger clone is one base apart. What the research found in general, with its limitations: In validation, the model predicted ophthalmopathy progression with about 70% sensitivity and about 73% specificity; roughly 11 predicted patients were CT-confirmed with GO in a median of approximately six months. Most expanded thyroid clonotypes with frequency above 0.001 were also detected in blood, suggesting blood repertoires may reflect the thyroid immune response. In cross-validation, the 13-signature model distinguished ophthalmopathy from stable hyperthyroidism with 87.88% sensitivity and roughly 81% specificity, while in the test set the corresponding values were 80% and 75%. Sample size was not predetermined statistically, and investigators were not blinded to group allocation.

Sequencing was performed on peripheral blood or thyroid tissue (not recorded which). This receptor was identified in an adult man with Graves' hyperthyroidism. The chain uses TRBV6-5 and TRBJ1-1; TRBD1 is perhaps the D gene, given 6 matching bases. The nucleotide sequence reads TGTGCCAGCAATGACAGGTACACTGAAGCTTTCTTT. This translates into CASNDRYTEAFF.